The entry below describes one T cell receptor beta chain. There are 16 residues in the CDR3. The J segment lost 2 bases and the V segment lost 9 bases, leaving 10 bases of the junction unmatched. Germline lookup yields CDR1 MNHEY and CDR2 SMNVEV (reference sequence). The data originate from a study of blood T cell repertoires in COVID-19. TCRdb keeps only in-frame clones here, not all; method: immunoSEQ multiplex PCR. The sample has about 39,000 clones, 85% to 95% seen once. Sequenced input: peripheral blood. The chain carries TRBV27 and TRBJ2-2; TRBD1 aligns across 9 bases. The clonotype comes from a human donor with active COVID-19. The donor label of this sample is uncertain. The CDR3, as DNA: TGTGCCAGTCACAGGGGGCGCTTCGGTAACACCGGGGAGCTGTTTTTT. Protein product: CASHRGRFGNTGELFF.